The entry below gives a single TCR beta chain sequence along with its context. Its antigen is unknown. No base quality information exists; no much larger clone differs at one position. The data derive from a study of shared clonotypes between healthy human individuals (dated by TCRdb to 2020 to 2021). Study-wide context: The cohort comprised two women and a few men aged 18 to 49 years. To increase sequencing depth and limit assay-specific biases, different laboratories used diverse techniques to prepare libraries and sequence TCR repertoires. To estimate repertoire size and how much clonotype sharing occurs between individuals, the study deeply sequenced the blood TCR repertoires of 5 or 6 healthy adults. For each donor, CD4 naive and CD4 memory were each given three plates, CD8 naive was given two plates, and CD8 memory was given one plate. Each donor's leukapheresis produced roughly between roughly 0.9 and 8.9 billion PBMCs. The study at large found these results: Pairwise subsampling led to the expectation that sequencing depth would affect the degree of clonotype sharing among donors. Incomplete sequencing was indicated by rarefaction of sorted-subset datasets, despite the large sequencing depth. Because the study included a small number of donors, the genetic and exposure-history diversity represented was limited. Sampling was limited to blood, and TCR repertoires in tissue likely differ from TCR repertoires in blood. Estimated clonotype richness was generally larger for naive than for memory subsets. Clonotypes shared by all four sorted-subset donors showed higher generation probabilities than non-shared clonotypes. Sharing across several donors was observed for around 4.8% of naive CD4, less than 4% of naive CD8, about 2.5% of memory CD4, and roughly 0.4% of memory CD8 clonotypes.

CDR1 and CDR2 are drawn from the germline V gene: LGHNA, YSLEER. The CDR3 runs 13 residues from the cysteine to the phenylalanine. The retained sequence is limited to the CDR3, 39 bases, with the frame set at the first base. V loses 3 bases at its end and J loses 12 bases; junction bases beyond the gene matches: 7. TCR CDR3 regions were amplified from genomic DNA by multiplex PCR using the deep immunoSEQ assay. Extracted genomic DNA from each cell subset was distributed evenly across all wells of several immunoSEQ 96-well plates, and each plate was treated as a replicate. For sorted subsets, approximately 190 ng of genomic DNA, equivalent to tens of thousands of T cell genomes, went into each replicate PCR. Purified libraries were quantified with a Qubit 3.0 fluorometer, sized on a Bioanalyzer 2100, and re-quantified with the KAPA Library Quantification kit. Every immunoSEQ 96-well plate was sequenced on a separate single-read 150-cycle Illumina NextSeq 550 flow cell. Regarding the original processing steps: Because the immunoSEQ output included only junctional sequences and no quality scores, the filtering could not be the same as the filtering used for full-length reads. Sequences were annotated with PyIR, a Python wrapper for IgBLAST v1.9, using IMGT germline references to assign V/J genes and CDR3. Reads with weak V/J assignments (E-value above 1e-6), missing CDR3, stop codons, out-of-frame junctions, or ambiguous translated residues were removed. V3J clonotypes were defined as sequences sharing the same inferred V gene, J gene, and CDR3 amino acid sequence. Percentage overlap between repertoires was computed as shared unique clonotypes divided by the size of the smaller repertoire. Richness of each repertoire was evaluated using RTK rarefaction, the Chao1 estimator, and Recon v2.1 estimates of unobserved clonotypes. OLGA was used to compute generation probabilities for all TCRbeta clonotypes that the gDNA method yielded from a handful of donors. The clones in this table, taken by TCRdb from immuneACCESS, are in-frame only. Not every clone is retained; where verified, under half of the shortfall comes from an unresolved V gene, and the cause of the rest is unknown. The D gene and trimming were derived from the DNA, and the V and J assignments and clone size from that table. This sample comprises approximately 650,000 clones, nearly 97% of them detected only once. Approximately 0.1% of the sample goes to the ten largest clones.

For the CD8 naive samples, CD45RO-negative cells were positively selected for CCR7, yielding a CD45RA+CCR7+ population from which TemRA cells were excluded. The donors were healthy, HIV-negative adults who had no recently reported acute infections or vaccinations. Every donor was a Caucasian adult living in Nashville, Tennessee, USA. After blood collection by leukapheresis, PBMCs were isolated using Ficoll-Histopaque density gradient centrifugation and then cryopreserved in the vapor phase of liquid nitrogen. Analytical flow cytometry was used to check the purity and quantity of every magnetically sorted T cell population. Each sorted fraction had its genomic DNA isolated and then quantified by UV absorbance on a Nanodrop 2000c.

The sample taken for sequencing was naive CD8+ T cells sorted from blood. The cell subset or site label for this specimen denotes: CD45RA+CCR7+. The chain couples TRBV4-3 to TRBJ1-1, and TRBD1 matches 10 of the central bases. This TCR derives from a woman aged 25 to 39 in good health. The CDR3 protein sequence reads: CASSQWTGGRTFF. The nucleotides read TGCGCCAGCAGCCAGTGGACAGGGGGTCGAACTTTCTTT.